This T cell receptor (beta chain) appears in the sequencing data of a study of blood T cell repertoires in COVID-19. Study at large: Researchers got acute and convalescent COVID-19 samples from the United States, Italy and Spain. Sources were T cells, B-cell-depleted T cells, or PBMCs; the material itself was cDNA or gDNA.

Trimming pared 1 base from V and 4 bases from J, leaving 8 bases between. Per the germline V gene, CDR1 is SGHDT and CDR2 is YYEEEE. CDR3 size: 13 residues. The authors' processing: Reference gene primer amplification yielded estimated nucleated cell counts. TCRdb's table, derived via immunoSEQ multiplex PCR, lists solely in-frame clones and lacks some. From that table come the V and J calls and clone size; the DNA was used to work out D and trimming. The repertoire includes some 130,000 clones, 81% of them detected once, and 8.4% sits in the top ten. Source material: peripheral blood. The sequence was collected from a woman aged 55-69 years with active or convalescent COVID-19. This chain uses TRBV5-6 with TRBJ1-2; D unclear. CDR3 loop: CASSLSDRYGYTF. The CDR3 DNA reads TGTGCCAGCAGCTTGAGCGACCGCTATGGCTACACCTTC.